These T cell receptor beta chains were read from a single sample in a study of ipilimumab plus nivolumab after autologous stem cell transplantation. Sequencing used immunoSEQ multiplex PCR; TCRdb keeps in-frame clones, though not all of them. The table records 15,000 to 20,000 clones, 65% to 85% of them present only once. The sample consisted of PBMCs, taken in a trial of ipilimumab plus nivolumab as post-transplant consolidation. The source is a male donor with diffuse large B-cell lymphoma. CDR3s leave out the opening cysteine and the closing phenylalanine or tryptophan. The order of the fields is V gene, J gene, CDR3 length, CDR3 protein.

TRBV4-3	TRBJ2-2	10	ASSHQGGELF
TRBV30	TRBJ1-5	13	AWSSPGTGKRPQH
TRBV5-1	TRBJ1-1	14	ASRLGTGSMNTEAF
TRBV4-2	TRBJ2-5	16	ASSQVVAGEGPGETQY
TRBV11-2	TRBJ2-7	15	ASSLVGTGGGTYEQY
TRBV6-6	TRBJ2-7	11	ASTSGQTYEQY
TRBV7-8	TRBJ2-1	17	ASSLGTRTSGFTYNEQF
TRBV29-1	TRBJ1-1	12	SVGVGVFGTEAF
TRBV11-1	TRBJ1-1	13	ASRDRGYMNTEAF
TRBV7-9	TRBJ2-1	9	ASQRANEQF
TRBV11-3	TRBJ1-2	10	ASSPGLLGYT
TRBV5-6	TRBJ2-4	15	ASSLVVRGRAKNIQY
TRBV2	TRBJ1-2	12	ASREGGAIFGYT
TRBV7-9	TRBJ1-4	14	ASRPRTGGENEKLF
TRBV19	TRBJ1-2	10	ASGDRAYGYT
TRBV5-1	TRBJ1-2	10	ASSVETGGYT
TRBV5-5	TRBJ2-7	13	ASSLEWAVSYEQY
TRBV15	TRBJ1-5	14	ATSSSWAGSNQPQH
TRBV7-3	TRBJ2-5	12	ASSSRQTQETQY
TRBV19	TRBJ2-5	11	ASSNGPLEEQY
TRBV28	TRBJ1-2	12	ATQPGTGLYGYT
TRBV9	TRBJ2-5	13	ASSPMGLSGETQY
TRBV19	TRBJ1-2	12	ASSPPDRAYGYT
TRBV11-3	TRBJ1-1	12	ASSQPNWGSEAF
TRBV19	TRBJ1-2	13	ASQLPKGIDYGYT
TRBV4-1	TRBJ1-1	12	ASSLRQVNTEAF
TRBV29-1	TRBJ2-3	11	SVRASLADTQY
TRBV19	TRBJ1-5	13	ATRQQLYSNQPQH
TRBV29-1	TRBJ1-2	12	SVGTGSANYGYT
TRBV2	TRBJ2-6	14	ASRFAQNSGANVLT
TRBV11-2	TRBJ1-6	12	ASSLGQLNSPLH
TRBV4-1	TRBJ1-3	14	ASSQGPSAGGNTIY
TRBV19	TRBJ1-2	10	ASSTLRGGYT
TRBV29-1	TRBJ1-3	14	SVSTREGYSGNTIY
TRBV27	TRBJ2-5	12	ASSLGTGPETQY
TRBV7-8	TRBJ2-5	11	ASSGTIQETQY
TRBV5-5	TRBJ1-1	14	ASSRGQGLWNTEAF
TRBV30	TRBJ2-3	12	AWSVGGSTDTQY
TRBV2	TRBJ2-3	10	ASSYYADTQY
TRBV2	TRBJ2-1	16	ASRPSGGPRGSYNEQF
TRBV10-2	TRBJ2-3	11	ASSEPLAHTQY
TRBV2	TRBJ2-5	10	ASSRGRETQY
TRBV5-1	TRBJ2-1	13	ASSLVAEWGNEQF
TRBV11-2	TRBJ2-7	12	ASSLVGGKHEQY
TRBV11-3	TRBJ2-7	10	ASSLNSGEQY
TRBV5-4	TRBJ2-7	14	ASSPWSGRAGNEQY